This T cell receptor beta chain was identified during a study of blood T cell repertoires in COVID-19. There are 19 residues in the CDR3. V was trimmed by 4 bases and J by 0 bases, leaving 22 bases between them. Germline CDR1 is MNHEY and CDR2 is SVGEGT. Repertoires were generated with immunoSEQ multiplex PCR, while TCRdb's copy carries only in-frame clones and drops some. The sample lists about 250,000 clones, about 88% occurring once. The sequence was obtained from a middle-aged woman who had recovered from COVID-19. The chain links TRBV6-2 or TRBV6-3 to TRBJ1-5, with D tentatively TRBD1 (6 bases). Sequencing used peripheral blood. The CDR3 loop is CASSWGGGTSTNSNQPQHF. The DNA for the CDR3 is TGTGCCAGCAGTTGGGGAGGGGGGACAAGCACTAATAGCAATCAGCCCCAGCATTTT.